These T cell receptor beta chains were read from a single sample in a study of T cells in Graves' hyperthyroidism and ophthalmopathy. TCRdb recomputed calls from the multiplex PCR reads with MiXCR, one row per CDR3 protein. This table holds 400,000 to 550,000 distinct CDR3 sequences, around 22% found once. Sequencing was done on a sample of blood. The source is a woman in her twenties or thirties with Graves' ophthalmopathy. Each CDR3 is given without its conserved first and last residue.

TRBJ2-3	TRBV15	ATSDEDTQY
TRBJ1-1	TRBV29-1	SVEGLRNTEAF
TRBJ2-7	TRBV20-1	SAQPVGLVEQY
TRBJ1-1	TRBV11-1	ASSATGQGPEAMNTEAF
TRBJ2-7	TRBV4-3	ASSQHPTGALYEQY
TRBJ1-3	TRBV25-1	ASNSGTASSGNTIY
TRBJ2-5	TRBV6-2/TRBV6-3	ASSYGVVYDVVSGPQETQY
TRBJ2-2	TRBV7-2	ASSRGSGNTGELF
TRBJ2-5	TRBV2	ASSFGQTQDPQY
TRBJ2-5	TRBV11-2	ASSFSRRVETQY
TRBJ2-2	TRBV6-1	ASRTVKNTGELF
TRBJ2-7	TRBV7-8	ASSSPGTTNHEQY
TRBJ2-7	TRBV24-1	ATSSGGYEQY
TRBJ2-2	TRBV15	ATSRTGTGELF
TRBJ2-3	TRBV9	ASSSTTDTQY
TRBJ2-7	TRBV3-1	ASSHHRDRPYEQY
TRBJ2-7	TRBV7-2	ASSGSGGAYEQY
TRBJ2-7	TRBV2	ASCRDNYEQY
TRBJ2-3	TRBV27	ASSFGQYTDTQY
TRBJ2-4	TRBV5-1	ASTTGQLKNIQY
TRBJ1-2	TRBV6-5	ASSYHPPLNGYT
TRBJ1-5	TRBV20-1	SASTPRFQLGSQPQH
TRBJ1-2	TRBV6-5	ASSYPGAGYT
TRBJ1-1	TRBV5-4	ASSLAGSRIEAF
TRBJ2-7	TRBV19	ASSTPPGTSGTRYEQY
TRBJ2-7	TRBV10-3	AIGETASTYEQY
TRBJ1-1	TRBV12-3/TRBV12-4	ASSLGYRARAF
TRBJ1-2	TRBV6-4	ASRGLAGRDFNYGYT
TRBJ1-2	TRBV25-1	ASSLARDPGGIYGYT
TRBJ2-2	TRBV24-1	ATSGGGIHANTGELF
TRBJ2-7	TRBV10-3	AISPFGARPPSSYEQY
TRBJ2-7	TRBV12-3/TRBV12-4	ASSTWGAPYEQY
TRBJ1-5	TRBV20-1	SARDTGRAQH
TRBJ2-5	TRBV6-1	ASGTGGQETQY
TRBJ2-7	TRBV6-6	ASSPQGAIGYEQY
TRBJ2-5	TRBV7-9	ASIGGYRETQY
TRBJ1-1	TRBV7-2	ASSPEVANTEAF
TRBJ2-7	TRBV11-1	ASSFRTGAFPTYEQY
TRBJ2-5	TRBV6-1	ASSDRGLQETQY
TRBJ2-5	TRBV5-1	ASSSGQGVQETQY
TRBJ1-2	TRBV30	AWSVRYGYT
TRBJ2-5	TRBV24-1	ATSDPGGSGGRETQY
TRBJ1-2	TRBV13	ASSPTLLSGYT
TRBJ1-5	TRBV19	ASTPGRINQPQH
TRBJ1-3	TRBV29-1	SVEAQGDGTIY
TRBJ2-7	TRBV29-1	SVVEGNEQY
TRBJ1-3	TRBV12-3/TRBV12-4	ASSWGSPGNTIY
TRBJ1-5	TRBV6-1	ASSLTGVFQPQH
TRBJ2-7	TRBV6-1	ASGPFYEQY
TRBJ1-2	TRBV4-1	ASSHTGRGYT
TRBJ2-7	TRBV29-1	SAKLAGAMEQY
TRBJ2-1	TRBV6-2/TRBV6-3	ASSYTSLPYNEQF
TRBJ2-5	TRBV4-1	ASSPIRLSASGNLQETQY
TRBJ2-5	TRBV11-2	ASSLLGVAREEAQY
TRBJ2-5	TRBV20-1	SAPKGAYEETQY
TRBJ1-1	TRBV6-2/TRBV6-3	ASSHPGRQGAEAF
TRBJ1-1	TRBV5-1	ASSDAGNTEAF